One TCR beta chain is described in this entry. Its antigen remains unknown. After extraction with the RNeasy kit, about 0.45 to 1 ug of the RNA was reverse transcribed using random hexamers. A multiplex approach, immunoSEQ multiplex PCR, amplified TCR beta CDR3 across 54 Vbeta and 13 Jbeta. Each CDR3 protein gets one entry after TCRdb re-called the immunoSEQ multiplex PCR reads with MiXCR. Of about 110,000 distinct CDR3 sequences detected, roughly 95% appear once; the ten largest clones hold just over 0.095%. This specimen comes from a study of CD8 T cells in Susac syndrome. Study results and caveats: The study acknowledged a relatively small number of individuals in its TCR sequencing and HLA analysis.

TCR beta sequences were obtained from blood CD8+ and CD4+ T cells. Bulk CD8+ and CD4+ cells came from magnetic negative isolation; CD8+ TEMRA by FACS. V shed 3 bases and J shed 0 bases, with 12 bases lying between them. CDR1 is DFQATT and CDR2 is SNEGSKA in the germline V gene (reference sequence). The CDR3 has 14 amino acids. The sample was CD4+ T cells from PBMCs. This sequence was found in a human donor in good health. The chain carries TRBV20-1 and TRBJ2-7; weak D call: TRBD2 (6 bases). CDR3 sequence: CSASSGGLSYEQYF. CDR3 DNA: TGCAGTGCTAGTTCCGGGGGACTCTCCTACGAGCAGTACTTC.